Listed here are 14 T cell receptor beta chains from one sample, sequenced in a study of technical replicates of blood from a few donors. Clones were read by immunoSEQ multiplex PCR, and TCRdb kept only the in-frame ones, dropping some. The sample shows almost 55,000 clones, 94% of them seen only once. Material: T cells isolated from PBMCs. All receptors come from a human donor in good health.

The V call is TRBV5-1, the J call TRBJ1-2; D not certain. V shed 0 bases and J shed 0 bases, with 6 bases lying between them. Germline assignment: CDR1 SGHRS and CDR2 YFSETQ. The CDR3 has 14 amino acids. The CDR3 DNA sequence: TGCGCCAGCAGCTTGGCGGAGGCTAACTATGGCTACACCTTC. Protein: CASSLAEANYGYTF. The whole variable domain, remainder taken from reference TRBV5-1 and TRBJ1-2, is KAGVTQTPRYLIKTRGQQVTLSCSPISGHRSVSWYQQTPGQGLQFLFEYFSETQRNKGNFPGRFSGRQFSNSRSEMNVSTLELGDSALYLCASSLAEANYGYTFGSGTRLTVV.

In nucleotides, the CDR3 is TGCGCCAGCAGCTTGGGGACTTCCGAGCAGTACTTC. It encodes CASSLGTSEQYF. The chain joins TRBV5-1 to TRBJ2-7; maybe TRBD2 (5 bases). The CDR3 loop spans 12 amino acids. Trimming took off 0 bases at V and 6 bases at J, with 7 bases between the two ends. Germline CDR1 and CDR2: SGHRS and YFSETQ.

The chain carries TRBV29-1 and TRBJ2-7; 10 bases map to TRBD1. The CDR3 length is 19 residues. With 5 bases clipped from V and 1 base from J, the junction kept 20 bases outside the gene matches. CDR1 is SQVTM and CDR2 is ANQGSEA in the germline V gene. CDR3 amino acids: CSVSAPGQGYSGGSYEQYF. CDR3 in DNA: TGCAGCGTTTCCGCTCCGGGACAGGGGTATTCGGGTGGTTCCTACGAGCAGTACTTC.

CDR3 residues: CASSVGSGTEAFF. In DNA form, the CDR3 reads TGTGCCAGCAGCGTAGGCTCGGGCACTGAAGCTTTCTTT. This sequence joins TRBV9 and TRBJ1-1; D call uncertain. The CDR3 has 13 residues. Trimming left V 0 bases short and J 4 bases short, with 7 bases between. Germline CDR1 reads SGDLS; CDR2 reads YYNGEE.

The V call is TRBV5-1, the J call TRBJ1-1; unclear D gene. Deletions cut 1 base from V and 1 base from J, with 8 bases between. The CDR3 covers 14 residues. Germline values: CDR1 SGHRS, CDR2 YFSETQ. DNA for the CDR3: TGCGCCAGCAGCTTGAACAGACGGAACACTGAAGCTTTCTTT. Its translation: CASSLNRRNTEAFF.

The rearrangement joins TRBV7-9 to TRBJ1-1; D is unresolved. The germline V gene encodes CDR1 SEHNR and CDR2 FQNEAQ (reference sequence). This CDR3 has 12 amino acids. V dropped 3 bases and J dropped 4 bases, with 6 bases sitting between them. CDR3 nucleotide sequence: TGTGCCAGCAGCTTTAGTGGCACTGAAGCTTTCTTT. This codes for CASSFSGTEAFF.

CDR3 nucleotides: TGTGCCAGCAGCGTCCTCGGCGGGAACACTGAAGCTTTCTTT. Encoded protein: CASSVLGGNTEAFF. V gene TRBV9 combines with J gene TRBJ1-1; D is unclear. Germline CDR1 SGDLS, CDR2 YYNGEE. V shed 2 bases and J shed 1 base, with 9 bases lying between them. The CDR3 runs to 14 residues.

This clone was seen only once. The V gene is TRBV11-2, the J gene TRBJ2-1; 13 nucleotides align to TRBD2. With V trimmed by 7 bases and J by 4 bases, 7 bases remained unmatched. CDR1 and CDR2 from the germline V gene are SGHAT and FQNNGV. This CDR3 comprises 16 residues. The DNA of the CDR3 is TGTGCCAGCACCCCGGGACTAGCGGGGCGATACAATGAGCAGTTCTTC. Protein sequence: CASTPGLAGRYNEQFF.

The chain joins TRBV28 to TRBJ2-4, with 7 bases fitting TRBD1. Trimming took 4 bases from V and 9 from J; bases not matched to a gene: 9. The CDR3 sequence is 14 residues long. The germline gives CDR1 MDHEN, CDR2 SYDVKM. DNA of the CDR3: TGTGCCAGCAGTTCGGGGACAGTAATGGCCATTCAGTACTTC. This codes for CASSSGTVMAIQYF.

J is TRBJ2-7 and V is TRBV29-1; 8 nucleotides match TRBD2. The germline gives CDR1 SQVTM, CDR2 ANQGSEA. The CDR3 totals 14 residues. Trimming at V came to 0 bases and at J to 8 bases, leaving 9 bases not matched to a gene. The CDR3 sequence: CSVEDGSGSMKQYF. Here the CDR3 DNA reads TGCAGCGTTGAAGATGGGAGCGGGAGCATGAAGCAGTACTTC.

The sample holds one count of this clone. The CDR3 sequence: CASSLGRQAKRLGNQPQHF. The CDR3 DNA reads TGTGCCAGCAGTTTAGGTAGACAGGCTAAGCGGTTGGGCAATCAGCCCCAGCATTTT. The V call is TRBV28, the J call TRBJ1-5; the D gene is possibly TRBD1 (6 bases). Trimming cost V 2 bases and J 2 bases, with 22 bases left between them. Germline CDR1 is MDHEN and CDR2 is SYDVKM. The CDR3 extends over 19 amino acids.

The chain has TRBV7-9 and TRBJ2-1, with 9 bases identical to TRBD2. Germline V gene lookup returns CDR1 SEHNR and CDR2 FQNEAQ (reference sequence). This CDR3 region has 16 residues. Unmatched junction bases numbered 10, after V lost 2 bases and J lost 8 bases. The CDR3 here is CASSLYFQAGGHEQFF. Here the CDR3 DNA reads TGTGCCAGCAGCTTATACTTCCAAGCGGGAGGCCATGAGCAGTTCTTC.

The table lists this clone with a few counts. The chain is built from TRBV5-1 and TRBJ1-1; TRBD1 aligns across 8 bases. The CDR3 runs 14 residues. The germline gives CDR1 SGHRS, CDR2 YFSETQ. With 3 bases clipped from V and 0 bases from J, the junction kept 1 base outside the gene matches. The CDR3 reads CASSSDRVNTEAFF. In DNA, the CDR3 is TGCGCCAGCAGCTCGGACAGGGTGAACACTGAAGCTTTCTTT.

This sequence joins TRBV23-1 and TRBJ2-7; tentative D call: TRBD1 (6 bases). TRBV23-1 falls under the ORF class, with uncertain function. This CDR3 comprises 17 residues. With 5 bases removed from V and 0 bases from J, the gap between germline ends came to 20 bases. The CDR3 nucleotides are TGCGCCAGCAGTTACCAACCGGGACAAGGGAACTCCTACGAGCAGTACTTC. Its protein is CASSYQPGQGNSYEQYF.